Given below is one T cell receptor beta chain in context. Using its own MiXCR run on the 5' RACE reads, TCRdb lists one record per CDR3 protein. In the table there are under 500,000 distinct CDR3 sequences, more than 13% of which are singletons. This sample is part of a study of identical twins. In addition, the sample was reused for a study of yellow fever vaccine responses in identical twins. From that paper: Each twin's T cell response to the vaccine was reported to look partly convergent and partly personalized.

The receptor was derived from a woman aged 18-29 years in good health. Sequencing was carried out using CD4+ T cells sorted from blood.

The CDR3 loop is CSVRAGGTYNEQFF. As DNA, the CDR3 is TGCAGCGTTCGAGCGGGGGGGACCTACAATGAGCAGTTCTTC. This chain links TRBV29-1 with TRBJ2-1; 10 nucleotides line up with TRBD2. Trimming at V came to 5 bases and at J to 2 bases, leaving 3 bases not matched to a gene. Germline CDR1 reads SQVTM; CDR2 reads ANQGSEA. This CDR3 has 14 residues.